This entry is about one T cell receptor beta chain. This specimen comes from a study of blood T cells in healthy people across ages. The germline gives CDR1 SEHNR, CDR2 FQNEAQ (reference sequence). Trimming took 4 bases from V and 4 from J, leaving 13 bases between them. The CDR3 contains 14 residues. Using a J-beta primer mix together with a sample-barcoded 5' primer, a second PCR was run for roughly 6 to 12 cycles. TCRdb reanalysed the 5' RACE reads using MiXCR and keeps one entry per CDR3 protein. The sample lists around 780,000 distinct CDR3 sequences, about a quarter occurring once. In addition, the sample was reused for a study of T cells of mothers and their children. As that report states: TCR recombination output is shaped by thymic selection similarly in related and unrelated pairs. Slightly higher, non-significant overlap characterized related mother-child pairs relative to unrelated pairs.

Sequences were obtained from blood. The chain uses TRBV7-9 and TRBJ1-1; D is perhaps TRBD1 (5 bases). The clonotype was recovered from a boy aged 5-17 years in good health. CDR3 bases: TGTGCCAGCAGCTCCCAGGGTTGGAGCACTGAAGCTTTCTTT. Translating it yields CASSSQGWSTEAFF.